These T cell receptor beta chains were read from a single sample in a study of PD-L1 blockade in urothelial cancer. Method: immunoSEQ multiplex PCR; TCRdb's copy keeps in-frame clones and lacks some. Of 45,000 to 60,000 clones detected, about 81% appear once; the ten largest clones hold approximately 1.7%. The sequencing used PBMCs, collected around atezolizumab (anti-PD-L1) treatment. All receptors derive from a man between 45 and 60 years old with urothelial cancer. Each CDR3 is given with its conserved first and last residue. The D gene is left open where the match is weak. A clone size is listed for some rows: how often the clone was seen (once, few, many), or a class if it is expanded.

J: TRBJ1-2
D: TRBD1
V: TRBV27
size: .
DNA: TGTGCCAGCAGTTCGACAGGGTTCTATGGCTACACCTTC
CDR3: CASSSTGFYGYTF

J: TRBJ1-4
D: TRBD1
V: TRBV29-1
size: .
DNA: TGCAGCGTTGGGGAAACAGGGGTTGGGGTAATAAGGGAAAAACTGTTTTTT
CDR3: CSVGETGVGVIREKLFF

J: TRBJ1-5
D: TRBD1
V: TRBV29-1
size: .
DNA: TGCAGCGCCACGGACAGGGTCAATCAGCCCCAGCATTTT
CDR3: CSATDRVNQPQHF

J: TRBJ1-2
D: TRBD1
V: TRBV9
size: .
DNA: TGTGCCAGCAGCACCCAGGGGGCGTGGGATGGCTACACCTTC
CDR3: CASSTQGAWDGYTF

J: TRBJ2-3
D: TRBD2
V: TRBV5-4
size: .
DNA: TGTGCCAGCAGCTTCCGGACTAGCGGGACTAGCACAGATACGCAGTATTTT
CDR3: CASSFRTSGTSTDTQYF

J: TRBJ1-2
D: TRBD1
V: TRBV5-6
size: few
DNA: TGTGCCAGCAGCTTAACCCAGGGGGCTCGATATGGCTACACCTTC
CDR3: CASSLTQGARYGYTF

J: TRBJ2-7
D: TRBD1
V: TRBV18
size: .
DNA: TGTGCCAGCTCACTTAAAGCCGGGACAGTCTACGAGCAGTACTTC
CDR3: CASSLKAGTVYEQYF

J: TRBJ2-3
D: .
V: TRBV28
size: .
DNA: TGTGCCAGCAGTTTAGTTCGTCGCGGGCTGACAGATACGCAGTATTTT
CDR3: CASSLVRRGLTDTQYF

J: TRBJ1-2
D: .
V: TRBV2
size: .
DNA: TGTGCCAGCAGACAGGGAAGCTATGGCTACACCTTC
CDR3: CASRQGSYGYTF

J: TRBJ1-5
D: .
V: TRBV11-2
size: .
DNA: TGTGCCAGCAGCTTAGTAGGGGGTAGCAATCAGCCCCAGCATTTT
CDR3: CASSLVGGSNQPQHF

J: TRBJ2-1
D: .
V: TRBV10-3
size: .
DNA: TGTGCCATCAGGGGGGGGCGGGAGTTGTTCTTC
CDR3: CAIRGGRELFF

J: TRBJ1-5
D: TRBD1
V: TRBV7-8
size: .
DNA: TGTGCCAGCAGCTCCGGACAGGGTTGGGGCAATCAGCCCCAGCATTTT
CDR3: CASSSGQGWGNQPQHF

J: TRBJ1-4
D: TRBD1
V: TRBV6-1
size: .
DNA: TGTGCCAGCGGGTACAGGGGTCCTAATGAAAAACTGTTTTTT
CDR3: CASGYRGPNEKLFF

J: TRBJ2-5
D: .
V: TRBV6-6
size: few
DNA: TGTGCCAGCAGTTACCCGGAGACCCAGTACTTC
CDR3: CASSYPETQYF

J: TRBJ2-3
D: .
V: TRBV7-6
size: .
DNA: TGTGCCAGCAGCGAAATACGGGATACGCAGTATTTT
CDR3: CASSEIRDTQYF